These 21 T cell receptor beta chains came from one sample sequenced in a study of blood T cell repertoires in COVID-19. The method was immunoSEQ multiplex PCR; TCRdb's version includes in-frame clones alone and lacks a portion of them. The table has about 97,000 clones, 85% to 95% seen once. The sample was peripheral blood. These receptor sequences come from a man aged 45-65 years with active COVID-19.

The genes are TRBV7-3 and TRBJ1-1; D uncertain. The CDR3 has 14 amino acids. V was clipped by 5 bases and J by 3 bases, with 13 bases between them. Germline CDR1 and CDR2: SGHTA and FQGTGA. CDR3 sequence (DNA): TGTGCCAGCAGCCCTCATAGAACCTACACTGAAGCTTTCTTT. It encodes CASSPHRTYTEAFF.

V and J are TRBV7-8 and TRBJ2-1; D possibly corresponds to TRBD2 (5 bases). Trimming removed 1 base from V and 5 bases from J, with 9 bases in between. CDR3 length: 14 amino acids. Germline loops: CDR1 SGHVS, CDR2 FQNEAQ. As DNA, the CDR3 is TGTGCCAGCAGCTTAGAGCGGTCCAACAATGAGCAGTTCTTC. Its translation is CASSLERSNNEQFF.

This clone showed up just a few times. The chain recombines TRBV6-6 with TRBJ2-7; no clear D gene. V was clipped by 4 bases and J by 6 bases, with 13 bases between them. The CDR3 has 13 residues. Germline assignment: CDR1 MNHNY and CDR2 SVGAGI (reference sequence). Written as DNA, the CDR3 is TGTGCCAGCAGTTTAGGAGCACCCGGCGAGCAGTACTTC. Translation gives CASSLGAPGEQYF.

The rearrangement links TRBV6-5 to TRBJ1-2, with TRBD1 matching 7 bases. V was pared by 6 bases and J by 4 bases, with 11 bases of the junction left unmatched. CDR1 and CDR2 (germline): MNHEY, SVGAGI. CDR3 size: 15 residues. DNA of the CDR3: TGTGCCAGCAGGATAGGGACAGTTCAGTCCTATGGCTACACCTTC. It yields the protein CASRIGTVQSYGYTF.

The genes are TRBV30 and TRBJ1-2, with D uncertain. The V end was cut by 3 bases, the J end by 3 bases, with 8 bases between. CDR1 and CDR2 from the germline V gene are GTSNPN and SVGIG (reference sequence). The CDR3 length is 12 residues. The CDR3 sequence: CAWSQADYGYTF. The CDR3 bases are TGTGCCTGGAGCCAGGCAGACTATGGCTACACCTTC.

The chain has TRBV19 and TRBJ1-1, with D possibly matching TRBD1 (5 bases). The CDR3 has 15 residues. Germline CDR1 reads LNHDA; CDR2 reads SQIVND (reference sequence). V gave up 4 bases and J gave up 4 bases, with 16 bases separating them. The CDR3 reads CASSTPKGRVTEAFF. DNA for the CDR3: TGTGCCAGTAGTACACCCAAGGGCAGGGTCACTGAAGCTTTCTTT.

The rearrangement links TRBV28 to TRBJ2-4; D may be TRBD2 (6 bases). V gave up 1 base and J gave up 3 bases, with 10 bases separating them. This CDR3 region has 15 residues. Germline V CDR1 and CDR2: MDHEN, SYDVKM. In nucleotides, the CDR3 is TGTGCCAGCAGTTTATTTGGGGGAGGCAAAAACATTCAGTACTTC. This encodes CASSLFGGGKNIQYF.

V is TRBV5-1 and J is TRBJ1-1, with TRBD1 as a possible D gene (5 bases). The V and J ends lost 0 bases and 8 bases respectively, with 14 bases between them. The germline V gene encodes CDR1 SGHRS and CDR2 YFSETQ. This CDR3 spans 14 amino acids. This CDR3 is CASSLGSTRVEAFF. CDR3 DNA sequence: TGCGCCAGCAGCTTGGGCAGCACCAGGGTGGAAGCTTTCTTT.

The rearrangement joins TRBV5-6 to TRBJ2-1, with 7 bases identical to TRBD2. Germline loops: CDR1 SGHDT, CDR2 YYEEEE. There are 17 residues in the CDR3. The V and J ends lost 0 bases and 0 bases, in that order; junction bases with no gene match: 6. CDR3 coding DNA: TGTGCCAGCAGCTTGGGCGGGGGAGGGCCCTCCTACAATGAGCAGTTCTTC. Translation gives CASSLGGGGPSYNEQFF.

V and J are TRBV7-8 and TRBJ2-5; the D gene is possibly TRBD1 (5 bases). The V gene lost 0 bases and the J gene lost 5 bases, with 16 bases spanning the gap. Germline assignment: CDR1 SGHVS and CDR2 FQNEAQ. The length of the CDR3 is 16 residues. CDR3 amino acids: CASSLAVGARFETQYF. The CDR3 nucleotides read TGTGCCAGCAGCTTAGCTGTTGGGGCGCGGTTTGAGACCCAGTACTTC.

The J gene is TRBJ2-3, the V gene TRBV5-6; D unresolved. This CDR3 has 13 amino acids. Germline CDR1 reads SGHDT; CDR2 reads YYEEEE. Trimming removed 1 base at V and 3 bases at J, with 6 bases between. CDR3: CASSLSRTDTQYF. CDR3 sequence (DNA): TGTGCCAGCAGCTTGTCGAGGACAGATACGCAGTATTTT.

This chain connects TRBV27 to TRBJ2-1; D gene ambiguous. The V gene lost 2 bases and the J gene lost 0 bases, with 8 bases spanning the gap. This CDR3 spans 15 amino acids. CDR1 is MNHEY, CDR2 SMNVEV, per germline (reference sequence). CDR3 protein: CASSLAVNSYNEQFF. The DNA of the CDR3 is TGTGCCAGCAGTTTAGCGGTGAACTCCTACAATGAGCAGTTCTTC.

The CDR3 is CASSLIAGGPNEQFF. DNA of the CDR3: TGTGCCAGCAGTTTAATCGCGGGAGGGCCAAATGAGCAGTTCTTC. J is TRBJ2-1 and V is TRBV28; 9 nucleotides align to TRBD2. Germline loops: CDR1 MDHEN, CDR2 SYDVKM. This CDR3 comprises 15 residues. The junction had 6 bases not matched to a gene; V was cut back by 2 bases and J by 7 bases.

Here the CDR3 reads CASSLGQGALYEQYF. The DNA of the CDR3 is TGCGCCAGCAGCTTGGGACAGGGGGCTTTGTACGAGCAGTACTTC. This chain links TRBV5-1 with TRBJ2-7; TRBD1 aligns across 10 bases. V trimming: 0 bases; J trimming: 4 bases; junction bases outside the gene matches: 4. The CDR3 is 15 residues long. Germline-derived CDR1 and CDR2 are SGHRS and YFSETQ.

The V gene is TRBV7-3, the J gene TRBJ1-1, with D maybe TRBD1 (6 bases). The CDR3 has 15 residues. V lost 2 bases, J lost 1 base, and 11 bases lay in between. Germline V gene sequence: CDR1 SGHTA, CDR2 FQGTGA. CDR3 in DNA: TGTGCCAGCAGCTTATACCCGACAGGGAACACTGAAGCTTTCTTT. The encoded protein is CASSLYPTGNTEAFF. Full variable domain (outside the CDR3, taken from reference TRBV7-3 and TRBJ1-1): GAGVSQTPSNKVTEKGKYVELRCDPISGHTALYWYRQSLGQGPEFLIYFQGTGAADDSGLPNDRFFAVRPEGSVSTLKIQRTERGDSAVYLCASSLYPTGNTEAFFGQGTRLTVV.

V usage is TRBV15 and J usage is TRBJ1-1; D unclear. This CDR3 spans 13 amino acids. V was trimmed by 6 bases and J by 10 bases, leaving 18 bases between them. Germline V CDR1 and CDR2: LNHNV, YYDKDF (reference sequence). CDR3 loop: CATSATRSVVAFF. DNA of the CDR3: TGTGCCACCAGTGCTACGAGGAGCGTTGTAGCTTTCTTT.

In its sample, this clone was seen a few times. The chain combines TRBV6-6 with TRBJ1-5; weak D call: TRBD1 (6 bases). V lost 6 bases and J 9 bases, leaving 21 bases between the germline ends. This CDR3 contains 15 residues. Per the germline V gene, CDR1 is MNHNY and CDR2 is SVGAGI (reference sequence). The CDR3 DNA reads TGTGCCAGCAGCTTAGGACAGCCCAGTGTCCGGCCCCAGCATTTT. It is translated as CASSLGQPSVRPQHF.

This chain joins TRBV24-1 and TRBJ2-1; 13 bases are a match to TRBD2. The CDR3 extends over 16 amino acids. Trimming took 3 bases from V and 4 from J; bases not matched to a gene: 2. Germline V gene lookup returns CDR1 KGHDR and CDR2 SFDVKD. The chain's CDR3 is CATSDRGLAGYNEQFF. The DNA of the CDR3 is TGTGCCACCAGTGATCGGGGACTAGCGGGATACAATGAGCAGTTCTTC.

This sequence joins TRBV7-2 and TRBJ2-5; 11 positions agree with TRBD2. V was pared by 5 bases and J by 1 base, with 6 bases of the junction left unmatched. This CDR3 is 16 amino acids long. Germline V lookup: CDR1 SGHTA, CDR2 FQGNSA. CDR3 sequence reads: CASSPVGTSGQETQYF. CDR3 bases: TGTGCCAGCAGCCCAGTCGGGACTAGCGGCCAAGAGACCCAGTACTTC.

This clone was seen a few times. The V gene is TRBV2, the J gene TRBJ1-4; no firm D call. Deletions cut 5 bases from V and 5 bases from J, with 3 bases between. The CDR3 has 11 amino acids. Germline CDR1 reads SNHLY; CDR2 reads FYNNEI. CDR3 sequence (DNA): TGTGCCAGCAGTCTGAATGAAAAACTGTTTTTT. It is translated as CASSLNEKLFF.

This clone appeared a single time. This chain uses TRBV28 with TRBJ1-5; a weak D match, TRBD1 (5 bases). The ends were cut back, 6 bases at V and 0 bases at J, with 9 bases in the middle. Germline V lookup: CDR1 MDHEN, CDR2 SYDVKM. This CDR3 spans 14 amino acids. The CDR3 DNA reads TGTGCCAGCAGGGGAAGGGGTAGCAATCAGCCCCAGCATTTT. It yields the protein CASRGRGSNQPQHF. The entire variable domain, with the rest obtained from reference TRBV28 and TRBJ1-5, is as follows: DVKVTQSSRYLVKRTGEKVFLECVQDMDHENMFWYRQDPGLGLRLIYFSYDVKMKEKGDIPEGYSVSREKKERFSLILESASTNQTSMYLCASRGRGSNQPQHFGDGTRLSIL.